This T cell receptor beta chain emerged from a study of T cell repertoires in cytomegalovirus infection. Study at large: Well-studied HLA-B-restricted CMV epitopes were used in the study alongside recently identified HLA-C-restricted ones. Indicated by public TCR beta signatures were CMV infection and matching HLA type.

General study results and limits: Dominant in the ex vivo response were TCR beta clonotypes restricted by HLA-C and specific for CMV. There were carriers of CMV plus the relevant HLA, and cumulative public TCR beta family frequency identified them.

Using its own MiXCR run on the reads, TCRdb lists one record per CDR3 protein. The table has hundreds of thousands of distinct CDR3 sequences, around a third seen once. Germline V CDR1 and CDR2: SGHVS, FNYEAQ. V dropped 5 bases and J dropped 5 bases, with 12 bases sitting between them. The CDR3 covers 13 residues. Details on this clonotype: Its target is not known.

The specimen comprised cultured PBMCs, sampled from culture after CMV antigen stimulation. The sequence was collected from a human donor in good health (CMV status not recorded). Some clones in this sample may be carry-over from other donors' samples. The J gene is TRBJ2-5, the V gene TRBV7-6; D might be TRBD1 (5 bases). As DNA, the CDR3 is TGTGCCAGCAGCCAACAGGTGGAGGAGACCCAGTACTTC. Protein: CASSQQVEETQYF.